One sample yielded the 3 T cell receptor beta chains listed below, sequenced in a study of blood T cells in healthy people across ages. Primed by a sample-barcoded 5' primer and a J-beta primer mix, a second PCR proceeded for roughly 6 to 12 cycles. From the 5' RACE reads, TCRdb called clonotypes with MiXCR, one entry per CDR3 protein. The data contain hundreds of thousands of distinct CDR3 sequences, approximately 50% of them seen just once; the ten biggest clones take up 30% to 45%. The sequenced material came from blood. The source of these receptors is a man aged 55-75 years in good health.

V is TRBV11-2 and J is TRBJ1-1, with D possibly being TRBD1 (5 bases). Germline-derived CDR1 and CDR2 are SGHAT and FQNNGV. The ends were cut back, 5 bases at V and 6 bases at J, with 13 bases in the middle. This CDR3 is built from 13 residues. The CDR3 sequence is CASSVQGSAEAFF. In DNA form, the CDR3 reads TGTGCCAGCAGCGTCCAGGGTAGTGCTGAAGCTTTCTTT.

The V and J genes are TRBV6-6 and TRBJ1-2; D gene uncertain. Trimming stripped 5 bases from V and 2 bases from J, with 6 bases between. The CDR3 is 12 amino acids. CDR1 is MNHNY, CDR2 SVGAGI, per germline (reference sequence). The CDR3 nucleotides read TGTGCCAGCAGTGCCCTGAACTATGGCTACACCTTC. It codes for CASSALNYGYTF.

The V and J genes are TRBV5-1 and TRBJ2-2; TRBD1 might be the D (5 bases). CDR1 SGHRS and CDR2 YFSETQ come from the germline V gene. CDR3 length: 14 amino acids. V lost 5 bases, J lost 4 bases, and 12 bases lay in between. The CDR3 protein is CASRGAVSTGELFF. CDR3 nucleotides: TGCGCCAGCAGAGGGGCGGTAAGCACCGGGGAGCTGTTTTTT.